The following is a T cell receptor beta chain sequence with its context. Its target is unknown. The data belong to a study of blood T cells in healthy people across ages. J gave up 7 bases and V 0 bases, and 6 bases lay outside the gene matches. CDR1 is SGDLS and CDR2 is YYNGEE in the germline V gene. The CDR3 length is 15 residues. General study results and limits: The CMV status of each donor remained undetermined, and this could have confounded shifts in expanded clonotypes.

Next came a second PCR, run for about 7 to 12 cycles, which used a sample-barcoded 5' primer along with a J-beta primer mix. TCRdb passed the 5' RACE reads through MiXCR, listing each CDR3 protein once. The sample has about a million distinct CDR3 sequences, roughly 51% seen once. What was sequenced was blood. The rearrangement links TRBV9 to TRBJ2-3; 9 bases agree with TRBD2. The sequence derives from a woman aged 55 to 70 in good health. This CDR3 is CASSVVASGTNTQYF. The CDR3, as DNA: TGTGCCAGCAGCGTAGTGGCTAGCGGGACGAATACGCAGTATTTT.